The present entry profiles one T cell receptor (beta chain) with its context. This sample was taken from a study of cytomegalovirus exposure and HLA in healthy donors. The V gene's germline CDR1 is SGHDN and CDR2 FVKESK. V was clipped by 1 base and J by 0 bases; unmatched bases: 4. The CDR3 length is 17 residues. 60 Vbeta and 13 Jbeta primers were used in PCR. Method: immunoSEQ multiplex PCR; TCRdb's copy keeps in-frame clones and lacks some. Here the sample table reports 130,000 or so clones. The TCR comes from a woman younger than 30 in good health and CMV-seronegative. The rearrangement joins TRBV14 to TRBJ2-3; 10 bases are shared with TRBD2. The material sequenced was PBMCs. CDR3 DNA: TGTGCCAGCAGCCAAGTCAGCGGGAGGGTTAGCACAGATACGCAGTATTTT. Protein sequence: CASSQVSGRVSTDTQYF.